The 8 T cell receptor beta chains reported below all come from one sample, sequenced in a study of blood T cell repertoires in COVID-19. Data came from immunoSEQ multiplex PCR; TCRdb stores just in-frame clones and leaves some out. The table lists 300,000 to 450,000 clones, 87% of them singletons, with more than 0.9% in the top ten. The sequenced sample was PBMCs or T cells enriched from blood (not recorded which). The receptor set was obtained from a young woman who had recovered from COVID-19.

The chain combines TRBV20-1 with TRBJ1-2; 7 bases map to TRBD1. The CDR3 loop spans 16 amino acids. CDR1 and CDR2 (germline): DFQATT, SNEGSKA (reference sequence). The trim removed 3 bases at V and 1 base at J, leaving 11 bases unmatched. The CDR3 is CSASRAGGPFNYGYTF. CDR3 in DNA: TGCAGTGCTAGTAGGGCAGGGGGGCCCTTTAACTATGGCTACACCTTC.

V gene TRBV3-1 (or the pseudogene TRBV3-2) combines with J gene TRBJ2-7, with TRBD1 identical over 7 bases. Trimming cost V 1 base and J 7 bases; bases outside gene matches: 10. CDR3 length: 15 residues. Germline CDR1 reads LGHDT; CDR2 reads YNNKEL (reference sequence). The CDR3 DNA reads as TGTGCCAGCAGCCAAGGGTCGACAGGGCCTAGAGAGCAGTACTTC. Its translation: CASSQGSTGPREQYF.

The chain combines TRBV30 with TRBJ1-2; no definite D call. This CDR3 has 12 residues. Trimming stripped 1 base from V and 4 bases from J, with 7 bases between. In germline, CDR1 is GTSNPN, CDR2 SVGIG (reference sequence). The CDR3, as DNA: TGTGCCTGGAGTGAACTGATCTATGGCTACACCTTC. Translation: CAWSELIYGYTF.

The chain uses TRBV4-1 and TRBJ2-3, with 8 bases that match TRBD2. V lost 0 bases, J lost 9 bases, and 8 bases stayed unmatched. Looked up from germline, CDR1 is MGHRA and CDR2 is YSYEKL. The CDR3 consists of 15 residues. CDR3 DNA sequence: TGCGCCAGCAGCCAAGAAGGTAGCGGGGCCTTCACGCAGTATTTT. Translating gives CASSQEGSGAFTQYF.

This clone was counted only a few times. The V call is TRBV6-4, the J call TRBJ1-1; TRBD1 aligns across 7 bases. Germline V gene sequence: CDR1 MRHNA, CDR2 SNTAGT. Unmatched junction bases numbered 2, after V lost 0 bases and J lost 7 bases. The CDR3 runs to 13 residues. The CDR3 here is CASSDSQGSEAFF. CDR3 coding DNA: TGTGCCAGCAGTGACTCACAGGGGAGTGAAGCTTTCTTT.

The chain combines TRBV3-1 (or the pseudogene TRBV3-2) with TRBJ1-4; 9 bases map to TRBD1. Trimming removed 1 base from V and 7 bases from J; junction bases left unmatched: 7. Germline CDR1 LGHDT, CDR2 YNNKEL (reference sequence). The CDR3 contains 16 residues. The CDR3 DNA reads TGTGCCAGCAGCCAAGGGCCGGGACAGGGAAGTGAAAAACTGTTTTTT. Translated: CASSQGPGQGSEKLFF.

The rearrangement joins TRBV4-1 to TRBJ1-1; tentative D call: TRBD1 (6 bases). Deletions cut 2 bases from V and 1 base from J, with 8 bases between. The CDR3 is 14 residues long. Germline values: CDR1 MGHRA, CDR2 YSYEKL. In DNA form, the CDR3 reads TGCGCCAGCAGCCAACCGACAGGGAACACTGAAGCTTTCTTT. This encodes CASSQPTGNTEAFF.

The rearrangement links TRBV14 to TRBJ2-3; TRBD2 might be the D (6 bases). Trimming removed 4 bases at V and 2 bases at J, with 10 bases between. CDR1 SGHDN and CDR2 FVKESK come from the germline V gene. This CDR3 has 14 amino acids. The CDR3 nucleotides are TGTGCCAGCAGCCCGGGAGCGAACACAGATACGCAGTATTTT. Its translation is CASSPGANTDTQYF.